These 24 T cell receptor beta chains share one sample of origin, sequenced in a study of cytotoxic CD8 clonotypes in ibrutinib-treated CLL. This table comes from immunoSEQ multiplex PCR, and its TCRdb copy is limited to in-frame clones, with some not included. This sample has 250,000 to 350,000 clones, with roughly four fifths found just once. Here the sequenced sample was PBMCs, taken at disease progression, from a patient treated with ibrutinib. The receptors were sampled from a human donor with chronic lymphocytic leukemia.

The rearrangement uses TRBV23-1 and TRBJ1-4; 8 bases are shared with TRBD1. TRBV23-1 is an ORF, and what it does is uncertain. CDR3 length: 17 residues. With 4 bases clipped from V and 4 bases from J, the junction kept 11 bases outside the gene matches. The DNA for the CDR3 is TGCGCCAGCAGTCCGAGGACAGGGCCTTCCTGTAATGAAAAACTGTTTTTT. Its translation: CASSPRTGPSCNEKLFF.

The chain couples TRBV15 to TRBJ1-3, with D unresolved. Trimming cost V 5 bases and J 0 bases, with 11 bases left between them. Germline V gene sequence: CDR1 LNHNV, CDR2 YYDKDF (reference sequence). The CDR3 extends over 15 amino acids. The CDR3 DNA reads TGTGCCACCAGCTTCGGGCCCCTCTCTGGAAACACCATATATTTT. Its protein is CATSFGPLSGNTIYF.

V and J are TRBV28 and TRBJ2-3; D may be TRBD1 or TRBD2 (6 bases each). Germline CDR1 MDHEN, CDR2 SYDVKM. The CDR3 loop spans 18 amino acids. Trimming removed 6 bases at V and 0 bases at J, with 22 bases between. The CDR3 DNA reads TGTGCCAGCAGCCATGATGGGGGGCCGGAAGGTAGCACAGATACGCAGTATTTT. Protein product: CASSHDGGPEGSTDTQYF.

This clone was observed a handful of times. The CDR3 bases are TGCAGCGTCGCCCTTACCTTGGAGCAGTTCTTC. Amino acid sequence: CSVALTLEQFF. This rearrangement joins TRBV29-1 to TRBJ2-1; D uncertain. There are 11 residues in the CDR3. V lost 6 bases, J lost 10 bases, and 13 bases lay in between. The V gene's germline CDR1 is SQVTM and CDR2 ANQGSEA.

The J gene is TRBJ2-7, the V gene TRBV6-5; D possibly corresponds to TRBD2 (7 bases). CDR3 size: 13 residues. Germline V gene sequence: CDR1 MNHEY, CDR2 SVGAGI. V lost 10 bases, J lost 3 bases, and 16 bases lay in between. The CDR3 region is CATLGGADYEQYF. The CDR3 DNA follows: TGTGCCACCCTGGGGGGGGCTGACTACGAGCAGTACTTC.

V is TRBV4-2 and J is TRBJ2-7; maybe TRBD1 (5 bases). The CDR3 contains 14 residues. From germline, CDR1 is LGHNA and CDR2 YNFKEQ. The V and J ends lost 4 bases and 3 bases respectively, with 13 bases between them. Written as DNA, the CDR3 is TGTGCCAGCAGCCCCCCTCACAGGAGCTACGAGCAGTACTTC. Amino acid sequence: CASSPPHRSYEQYF.

This clone was seen only a few times. The chain links TRBV2 to TRBJ2-7, with a possible D match to TRBD2 (6 bases). CDR1 is SNHLY and CDR2 is FYNNEI in the germline V gene. CDR3 length: 14 residues. V gave up 8 bases and J gave up 1 base, with 15 bases separating them. CDR3 amino acids: CASYASESSYEQYF. The DNA of the CDR3 is TGTGCCAGCTATGCTAGCGAATCGTCCTACGAGCAGTACTTC.

This clone appeared a few times. The chain links TRBV27 to TRBJ1-1, with TRBD1 matching over 8 bases. Germline CDR1 reads MNHEY; CDR2 reads SMNVEV (reference sequence). The J segment lost 4 bases and the V segment lost 6 bases, leaving 10 bases of the junction unmatched. This CDR3 contains 15 residues. The CDR3 sequence is CASSRRGGTGTEAFF. DNA of the CDR3: TGTGCCAGCAGCCGAAGGGGGGGGACAGGCACTGAAGCTTTCTTT.

V is TRBV2 and J is TRBJ2-5, with D possibly TRBD1 on 6 matching bases. Germline CDR1 and CDR2: SNHLY and FYNNEI. V lost 10 bases and J lost 2, with 14 bases in between. The CDR3 runs to 13 residues. The CDR3 loop is CATTRGLQETQYF. In nucleotides, the CDR3 is TGTGCCACTACAAGGGGGTTGCAAGAGACCCAGTACTTC.

V gene TRBV7-9 combines with J gene TRBJ1-1, with a weak D call TRBD1 (5 bases). Germline CDR1 is SEHNR and CDR2 is FQNEAQ (reference sequence). V was pared by 11 bases and J by 1 base, with 8 bases between. This CDR3 region has 11 residues. CDR3 protein: CALRANTEAFF. The DNA of the CDR3 is TGTGCCCTCAGGGCGAACACTGAAGCTTTCTTT.

This clone was counted between two and nine times. The chain carries TRBV6-1 and TRBJ2-2, with D possibly TRBD2 on 5 matching bases. CDR1 and CDR2 (germline): MNHNS, SASEGT. Trimming removed 3 bases at V and 6 bases at J, with 14 bases between. The CDR3 sequence is 15 residues long. The CDR3, as DNA: TGTGCCAGCAGTGATAAAGGCCGAGGGTCCGGGGAGCTGTTTTTT. Protein: CASSDKGRGSGELFF.

V gene TRBV7-3 combines with J gene TRBJ1-2; TRBD1 matches at 11 bases. This CDR3 comprises 15 residues. After removal of 5 bases from V and 3 bases from J, the junction contained 5 bases not matched to a gene. Germline-derived CDR1 and CDR2 are SGHTA and FQGTGA. CDR3 sequence: CASSRTGGADYGYTF. CDR3 nucleotides: TGTGCCAGCAGCCGGACAGGGGGCGCGGACTATGGCTACACCTTC.

This clone was seen once. V usage is TRBV29-1 and J usage is TRBJ2-1; TRBD2 agrees at 13 bases. The CDR3 consists of 14 residues. V was clipped by 7 bases and J by 7 bases; unmatched bases: 7. Germline V lookup: CDR1 SQVTM, CDR2 ANQGSEA. For the CDR3, the DNA is TGCAGCGCCACTAGCGGGAGGGGATATAATGAGCAGTTCTTC. Translated, it gives CSATSGRGYNEQFF.

This clone was seen a single time. In nucleotides, the CDR3 is TGTGCCAGTATGCAGGGGGCCTTTACTGAAGCTTTCTTT. Translating gives CASMQGAFTEAFF. The J gene is TRBJ1-1, the V gene TRBV19; the match to TRBD1 covers 8 bases. Trimming took 7 bases from V and 5 from J; bases not matched to a gene: 6. The germline V gene encodes CDR1 LNHDA and CDR2 SQIVND (reference sequence). The CDR3 runs 13 residues.

In this sample, this clone turned up a few times. This chain links TRBV18 with TRBJ2-7; D is undetermined. The CDR3 contains 13 residues. Trimming removed 4 bases from V and 6 bases from J, with 13 bases in between. Germline CDR1 is KGHSH and CDR2 is LQKENI. The CDR3 bases are TGTGCCAGCTCACTAAAACCCTCAGGCGAGCAGTACTTC. Its translation is CASSLKPSGEQYF. Full variable domain (remainder filled in from reference TRBV18 and TRBJ2-7): NAGVMQNPRHLVRRRGQEARLRCSPMKGHSHVYWYRQLPEEGLKFMVYLQKENIIDESGMPKERFSAEFPKEGPSILRIQQVVRGDSAAYFCASSLKPSGEQYFGPGTRLTVT.

The chain has TRBV29-1 and TRBJ1-1; D is possibly TRBD1 (6 bases). CDR1 and CDR2 (germline): SQVTM, ANQGSEA. Deletions cut 6 bases from V and 14 bases from J, with 16 bases between. The CDR3 loop spans 10 amino acids. The CDR3 region is CSVGAGEVFF. The CDR3 DNA follows: TGCAGCGTGGGGGCGGGGGAGGTGTTCTTT.

V is TRBV9 and J is TRBJ1-1; D not certain. CDR1 and CDR2 (germline): SGDLS, YYNGEE. The length of the CDR3 is 14 residues. With 1 base removed from V and 0 bases from J, the gap between germline ends came to 7 bases. DNA for the CDR3: TGTGCCAGCAGCGTATCACACTTGAACACTGAAGCTTTCTTT. As protein: CASSVSHLNTEAFF. The variable domain in full, with the rest retrieved from reference TRBV9 and TRBJ1-1, is DSGVTQTPKHLITATGQRVTLRCSPRSGDLSVYWYQQSLDQGLQFLIQYYNGEERAKGNILERFSAQQFPDLHSELNLSSLELGDSALYFCASSVSHLNTEAFFGQGTRLTVV.

As regards this clone: The CDR3 carries no conserved terminal phenylalanine or tryptophan, so it likely arises from a read error. No DNA is shown, since the ends of the CDR3 on it are uncertain; the CDR3 is the one TCRdb lists. The chain employs TRBV21-1 and TRBJ1-1; the table's TRBD1 call for D was not verified on the DNA. TRBV21-1 is designated a pseudogene. The CDR3 region is 11 residues in length, termini included. The CDR3 spells CASSKYETGCL.

The chain employs TRBV28 and TRBJ2-5; 14 nucleotides align to TRBD2. CDR1 MDHEN and CDR2 SYDVKM come from the germline V gene. The V and J ends lost 7 bases and 2 bases, in that order; junction bases with no gene match: 9. The CDR3 extends over 17 amino acids. The CDR3 protein is CASTPGGLAGGQETQYF. The CDR3 DNA sequence: TGTGCCAGCACCCCCGGAGGACTAGCGGGAGGACAAGAGACCCAGTACTTC.

The V and J genes are TRBV5-4 and TRBJ2-7; the match to TRBD2 covers 14 bases. CDR3 length equals 15 residues. Germline V gene lookup returns CDR1 SGHNT and CDR2 YYREEE (reference sequence). V shed 6 bases, J shed 5 bases, and the junction held 7 bases outside the gene matches. The CDR3 is CASTRTSGGINEQYF. The CDR3 DNA reads TGTGCCAGCACCCGGACTAGCGGGGGGATTAACGAGCAGTACTTC.

The CDR3 DNA is TGTGCCATCAGTGAGTCGGGGAGTACTAGATACACAGATACGCAGTATTTT. Residues: CAISESGSTRYTDTQYF. V gene TRBV10-3 combines with J gene TRBJ2-3, with D possibly matching TRBD2 (5 bases). Deletions cut 0 bases from V and 2 bases from J, with 15 bases between. Looked up from germline, CDR1 is ENHRY and CDR2 is SYGVKD. CDR3 length: 17 amino acids.

The chain uses TRBV19 and TRBJ2-3; no clear D gene. The ends were cut back, 4 bases at V and 1 base at J, with 12 bases in the middle. The CDR3 contains 15 residues. Germline CDR1 and CDR2: LNHDA and SQIVND (reference sequence). This CDR3 is CASSSRVIGTDTQYF. The CDR3 DNA sequence: TGTGCCAGTAGTAGTCGTGTAATAGGCACAGATACGCAGTATTTT.

The rearrangement uses TRBV19 and TRBJ2-1; D unresolved. V was cut by 0 bases and J by 3 bases, with 15 bases left in between. There are 17 residues in the CDR3. The V gene's germline CDR1 is LNHDA and CDR2 SQIVND (reference sequence). The CDR3 spells CASSIDLSSSVYNEQFF. CDR3 bases: TGTGCCAGTAGTATAGACCTCTCCTCCAGCGTCTACAATGAGCAGTTCTTC.

V gene TRBV27 combines with J gene TRBJ2-5; TRBD2 is a possible D gene (5 bases). CDR3 length: 13 residues. V was shortened by 6 bases and J by 3 bases, with 11 bases between the two germline ends. Per the germline V gene, CDR1 is MNHEY and CDR2 is SMNVEV (reference sequence). The CDR3 reads CASSRGPKETQYF. CDR3 in DNA: TGTGCCAGCAGCCGAGGGCCCAAAGAGACCCAGTACTTC.